Listed below are T cell receptor beta chains from one sample, sequenced in a study of CD8 T cells in ankylosing spondylitis. A single record per CDR3 protein comes from TCRdb applying MiXCR to the 5' RACE reads. The table lists 200,000 to 250,000 distinct CDR3 sequences, around 32% of them singletons. The sample comprised blood, either unsorted or a sorted T cell fraction (not recorded which). These receptors all stem from a male donor with ankylosing spondylitis or in good health (not recorded which). Each CDR3 is given with its conserved first and last residue. The order of the fields is D gene, V gene, J gene, clone size, CDR3 DNA, CDR3 protein. D genes are given only for firm matches. The size entry is marked missing in some rows and otherwise reads once, few, many or a size class.

d_gene: NA
v_gene: TRBV10-3
j_gene: TRBJ2-7
abundance: few
CDR3nt: TGTGCCATCAGTGAGTCGAGTTCTAGGGAACCCTACGAGCAGTACTTC
CDR3aa: CAISESSSREPYEQYF

d_gene: NA
v_gene: TRBV7-9
j_gene: TRBJ2-1
abundance: NA
CDR3nt: TGTGCCAGCAGCTTATCGGAATCCTACAATGAGCAGTTCTTC
CDR3aa: CASSLSESYNEQFF

d_gene: NA
v_gene: TRBV7-2
j_gene: TRBJ1-4
abundance: NA
CDR3nt: TGTGCCAGCAGCCTACAGGTCAAAAGTGAAAAACTGTTTTTT
CDR3aa: CASSLQVKSEKLFF

d_gene: NA
v_gene: TRBV21-1
j_gene: TRBJ2-7
abundance: once
CDR3nt: TGTGCCAGCAGACAGGGATTATATCTCTACGAGCAGTACTTC
CDR3aa: CASRQGLYLYEQYF

d_gene: NA
v_gene: TRBV2
j_gene: TRBJ1-5
abundance: NA
CDR3nt: TGTGCCAGCAGTGAAGCTAGTAGTCAGCCCCAGCATTTT
CDR3aa: CASSEASSQPQHF

d_gene: NA
v_gene: TRBV7-2
j_gene: TRBJ2-4
abundance: NA
CDR3nt: TGTGCCAGCAGCTTATTTAGGGCGGACATTCAGTACTTC
CDR3aa: CASSLFRADIQYF

d_gene: NA
v_gene: TRBV5-1
j_gene: TRBJ2-2
abundance: few
CDR3nt: TGCGCCAGCAGCCCCGAGGCGGGGGCGCGGGAGCTGTTTTTT
CDR3aa: CASSPEAGARELFF

d_gene: NA
v_gene: TRBV29-1
j_gene: TRBJ2-1
abundance: NA
CDR3nt: TGCAGCGCATGGGGACTGGTCCATGAGCAGTTCTTC
CDR3aa: CSAWGLVHEQFF

d_gene: NA
v_gene: TRBV20-1
j_gene: TRBJ1-1
abundance: NA
CDR3nt: TGCAGTGCTAGAGATCCCCAGGGGAACACTGAAGCTTTCTTT
CDR3aa: CSARDPQGNTEAFF

d_gene: NA
v_gene: TRBV10-3
j_gene: TRBJ2-1
abundance: few
CDR3nt: TGTGCCATCAGAGCCGGGACAAACACCTACAATGAGCAGTTCTTC
CDR3aa: CAIRAGTNTYNEQFF

d_gene: NA
v_gene: TRBV28
j_gene: TRBJ2-5
abundance: NA
CDR3nt: TGTGCCAGCAGTTTGCTTGAGGAGACCCAGTACTTC
CDR3aa: CASSLLEETQYF

d_gene: NA
v_gene: TRBV12-3/TRBV12-4
j_gene: TRBJ2-2
abundance: few
CDR3nt: TGTGCCAGCAGTTTAGCGCGGGTCACCGGGGAGCTGTTTTTT
CDR3aa: CASSLARVTGELFF

d_gene: NA
v_gene: TRBV3-1
j_gene: TRBJ2-7
abundance: NA
CDR3nt: TGTGCCAGCAGCCAAGAAGCCGAATACGAGCAGTACTTC
CDR3aa: CASSQEAEYEQYF

d_gene: NA
v_gene: TRBV27
j_gene: TRBJ1-3
abundance: NA
CDR3nt: TGTGCCAGCAGCGACGGGTGGGGAAACACCATATATTTT
CDR3aa: CASSDGWGNTIYF

d_gene: NA
v_gene: TRBV12-3/TRBV12-4
j_gene: TRBJ2-1
abundance: NA
CDR3nt: TGTGCCAGCAGTTTCACTGGGGGGAGTCGGTTCTTC
CDR3aa: CASSFTGGSRFF

d_gene: NA
v_gene: TRBV20-1
j_gene: TRBJ1-1
abundance: NA
CDR3nt: TGCAGTGCGAGCCAAAACCGGGGCCAATCCACTGAAGCTTTCTTT
CDR3aa: CSASQNRGQSTEAFF

d_gene: NA
v_gene: TRBV10-3
j_gene: TRBJ1-1
abundance: NA
CDR3nt: TGTGCCATCAGTGGGGTCGATGGGGCGTTCACTGAAGCTTTCTTT
CDR3aa: CAISGVDGAFTEAFF

d_gene: NA
v_gene: TRBV7-2
j_gene: TRBJ2-5
abundance: few
CDR3nt: TGTGCCAGCAGAGTCGGGGGAGGAGAGACCCAGTACTTC
CDR3aa: CASRVGGGETQYF

d_gene: NA
v_gene: TRBV7-6
j_gene: TRBJ2-2
abundance: NA
CDR3nt: TGTGCCAGCAGCTTAGGCCAGACTGGTCCCGGGGAGCTGTTTTTT
CDR3aa: CASSLGQTGPGELFF

d_gene: NA
v_gene: TRBV29-1
j_gene: TRBJ2-7
abundance: NA
CDR3nt: TGCAGCGTTGACTTGGCCTACGAGCAGTACTTC
CDR3aa: CSVDLAYEQYF

d_gene: TRBD1
v_gene: TRBV20-1
j_gene: TRBJ1-5
abundance: few
CDR3nt: TGCAGTGCTCCCCACCGGGACAGAAGTCAGCCCCAGCATTTT
CDR3aa: CSAPHRDRSQPQHF

d_gene: NA
v_gene: TRBV5-1
j_gene: TRBJ2-3
abundance: few
CDR3nt: TGCGCCAGCAGCTTCGGTTACACAGATACGCAGTATTTT
CDR3aa: CASSFGYTDTQYF

d_gene: NA
v_gene: TRBV12-3/TRBV12-4
j_gene: TRBJ2-4
abundance: few
CDR3nt: TGTGCCAGCAGGGAGGGAGCCAAAAACATTCAGTACTTC
CDR3aa: CASREGAKNIQYF

d_gene: NA
v_gene: TRBV20-1
j_gene: TRBJ2-7
abundance: few
CDR3nt: TGCAGTGCCAGGACAGAGGAGCAGTACTTC
CDR3aa: CSARTEEQYF

d_gene: TRBD1
v_gene: TRBV20-1
j_gene: TRBJ2-5
abundance: few
CDR3nt: TGCAGTGGTGAAGGGACAGCCCAAGAGACCCAGTACTTC
CDR3aa: CSGEGTAQETQYF

d_gene: TRBD1
v_gene: TRBV29-1
j_gene: TRBJ1-2
abundance: NA
CDR3nt: TGCAGCGTTAGAGACAGGGCCAGCTATGGCTACACCTTC
CDR3aa: CSVRDRASYGYTF

d_gene: NA
v_gene: TRBV7-6
j_gene: TRBJ2-2
abundance: NA
CDR3nt: TGTGCCAGCAGCTTGAGAGAGTCGGCCGGGGAGCTGTTTTTT
CDR3aa: CASSLRESAGELFF

d_gene: NA
v_gene: TRBV20-1
j_gene: TRBJ2-3
abundance: few
CDR3nt: TGCAGTGCCAACCTTTGGGGGGGCGCGGAAGATACGCAGTATTTT
CDR3aa: CSANLWGGAEDTQYF

d_gene: NA
v_gene: TRBV15
j_gene: TRBJ1-1
abundance: NA
CDR3nt: TGTGCCACCAGCAGAGACGGACAGTCTGAAGCTTTCTTT
CDR3aa: CATSRDGQSEAFF

d_gene: NA
v_gene: TRBV5-1
j_gene: TRBJ1-2
abundance: few
CDR3nt: TGCGCCAGCAGCCGGGACCCCGGGGACTATGGCTACACCTTC
CDR3aa: CASSRDPGDYGYTF

d_gene: TRBD2
v_gene: TRBV29-1
j_gene: TRBJ2-1
abundance: few
CDR3nt: TGCAGCACTCGCGGGGGGAGCTCCTACAATGAGCAGTTCTTC
CDR3aa: CSTRGGSSYNEQFF

d_gene: NA
v_gene: TRBV20-1
j_gene: TRBJ1-4
abundance: few
CDR3nt: TGCAGTGCTACCCAGGGAGAGGAAAAACTGTTTTTT
CDR3aa: CSATQGEEKLFF

d_gene: TRBD2
v_gene: TRBV20-1
j_gene: TRBJ2-3
abundance: NA
CDR3nt: TGCAGTGCTAGAGATTTTGTACTAGCGGGGGGGCGTGCAGATACGCAGTATTTT
CDR3aa: CSARDFVLAGGRADTQYF

d_gene: NA
v_gene: TRBV12-3/TRBV12-4
j_gene: TRBJ1-4
abundance: NA
CDR3nt: TGTGCCAGCAGTCCCCGAGAAAAACTGTTTTTT
CDR3aa: CASSPREKLFF

d_gene: TRBD2
v_gene: TRBV7-6
j_gene: TRBJ2-7
abundance: NA
CDR3nt: TGTGCCAGCAGCCCTGGGACTAGCGGGGGCCGCTACGAGCAGTACTTC
CDR3aa: CASSPGTSGGRYEQYF

d_gene: NA
v_gene: TRBV5-5
j_gene: TRBJ2-2
abundance: NA
CDR3nt: TGTGCCAGCAGCTTGGCCCTCGGGCCTGTCGACGGGGAGCTGTTTTTT
CDR3aa: CASSLALGPVDGELFF

d_gene: TRBD1
v_gene: TRBV29-1
j_gene: TRBJ2-7
abundance: few
CDR3nt: TGCAGCGTTACATCCGGGACAGGGGGTGCCGAGCAGTACTTC
CDR3aa: CSVTSGTGGAEQYF

d_gene: NA
v_gene: TRBV28
j_gene: TRBJ1-6
abundance: NA
CDR3nt: TGTGCCAGCAGAATAACGAATTCACCCCTCCACTTT
CDR3aa: CASRITNSPLHF

d_gene: TRBD1
v_gene: TRBV7-2
j_gene: TRBJ2-5
abundance: few
CDR3nt: TGTGCCAGCAGCTTCGGACAGGGCCGGGAGACCCAGTACTTC
CDR3aa: CASSFGQGRETQYF

d_gene: TRBD2
v_gene: TRBV12-3/TRBV12-4
j_gene: TRBJ2-1
abundance: few
CDR3nt: TGTGCCAGCAGTCTTAGCGGGGGGGCCTCCTTGGGTGAGCAGTTCTTC
CDR3aa: CASSLSGGASLGEQFF

d_gene: NA
v_gene: TRBV30
j_gene: TRBJ2-6
abundance: few
CDR3nt: TGTGCCTGGAGTGCTCCGGGCCTCACCTCTGGGGCCAACGTCCTGACTTTC
CDR3aa: CAWSAPGLTSGANVLTF

d_gene: NA
v_gene: TRBV6-6
j_gene: TRBJ2-5
abundance: NA
CDR3nt: TGTGCCAGCAGCCGCTCGGGGGCCCAGTACTTC
CDR3aa: CASSRSGAQYF

d_gene: NA
v_gene: TRBV6-5
j_gene: TRBJ2-3
abundance: few
CDR3nt: TGTGCCAGCAGTTTAGACGTTAGCACAGATACGCAGTATTTT
CDR3aa: CASSLDVSTDTQYF

d_gene: NA
v_gene: TRBV5-6
j_gene: TRBJ2-3
abundance: NA
CDR3nt: TGTGCCAGCAGCTTTGTTGCAGGGTGGAACACAGATACGCAGTATTTT
CDR3aa: CASSFVAGWNTDTQYF

d_gene: NA
v_gene: TRBV15
j_gene: TRBJ2-7
abundance: NA
CDR3nt: TGTGCCACCAGCAGAGATATCGGGACCTACGAGCAGTACTTC
CDR3aa: CATSRDIGTYEQYF

d_gene: NA
v_gene: TRBV7-3
j_gene: TRBJ2-1
abundance: few
CDR3nt: TGTGCCAGCAGCCCAAATAGTGGGTATCTCGGTGAGCAGTTCTTC
CDR3aa: CASSPNSGYLGEQFF

d_gene: NA
v_gene: TRBV29-1
j_gene: TRBJ2-1
abundance: few
CDR3nt: TGCAGCGTTGAGGGGGCAGGGGCCCCTAATGAGCAGTTCTTC
CDR3aa: CSVEGAGAPNEQFF

d_gene: NA
v_gene: TRBV6-2/TRBV6-3
j_gene: TRBJ2-7
abundance: few
CDR3nt: TGTGCCAGCACCTTCTCACCTTCGGGCGAGCAGTACTTC
CDR3aa: CASTFSPSGEQYF

d_gene: NA
v_gene: TRBV7-9
j_gene: TRBJ2-5
abundance: NA
CDR3nt: TGTGCCAGCACCTCCGCGGGGAAAGAGACCCAGTACTTC
CDR3aa: CASTSAGKETQYF

d_gene: NA
v_gene: TRBV29-1
j_gene: TRBJ2-7
abundance: few
CDR3nt: TGCAGCGTTGGTGGCAGGGTTACCTACGAGCAGTACTTC
CDR3aa: CSVGGRVTYEQYF

d_gene: NA
v_gene: TRBV10-1
j_gene: TRBJ2-5
abundance: few
CDR3nt: TGCGCCAGCAGCCGCGACAGGATTGAAGAGACCCAGTACTTC
CDR3aa: CASSRDRIEETQYF

d_gene: TRBD2
v_gene: TRBV20-1
j_gene: TRBJ2-4
abundance: NA
CDR3nt: TGCAGTGCCATCGGGGGGATGGAGCGGGGACTAAACATTCAGTACTTC
CDR3aa: CSAIGGMERGLNIQYF

d_gene: TRBD2
v_gene: TRBV28
j_gene: TRBJ2-1
abundance: NA
CDR3nt: TGTGCCAGCAGTTCTCTAGCGGGGGGCTACAATGAGCAGTTCTTC
CDR3aa: CASSSLAGGYNEQFF

d_gene: TRBD1
v_gene: TRBV4-1
j_gene: TRBJ2-4
abundance: NA
CDR3nt: TGCGCCAGCAGCCAAAGGGGTTTTCGGGACAGGGGGGACATTCAGTACTTC
CDR3aa: CASSQRGFRDRGDIQYF

d_gene: NA
v_gene: TRBV6-1
j_gene: TRBJ1-2
abundance: NA
CDR3nt: TGTGCCAGCACACGGGACCCCTGCTATGGCTACACCTTC
CDR3aa: CASTRDPCYGYTF

d_gene: NA
v_gene: TRBV7-9
j_gene: TRBJ2-7
abundance: NA
CDR3nt: TGTGCCAGCAGCTTATCGGCGGGGAACTACGAGCAGTACTTC
CDR3aa: CASSLSAGNYEQYF

d_gene: TRBD1
v_gene: TRBV10-2
j_gene: TRBJ2-7
abundance: NA
CDR3nt: TGCGCCAGCAGGGGACAGGGGATAGCCTACGAGCAGTACTTC
CDR3aa: CASRGQGIAYEQYF

d_gene: NA
v_gene: TRBV29-1
j_gene: TRBJ1-4
abundance: NA
CDR3nt: TGCAGCGTTGAAGGGGCAGATAATGAAAAACTGTTTTTT
CDR3aa: CSVEGADNEKLFF

d_gene: NA
v_gene: TRBV11-1
j_gene: TRBJ2-1
abundance: NA
CDR3nt: TGTGCCAGCAGCGCTGGGACCACGGGGAATGAGCAGTTCTTC
CDR3aa: CASSAGTTGNEQFF